Only one count was recorded for the clone carrying this TCR beta chain. This CDR3 is built from 13 residues. The germline V gene encodes CDR1 MNHEY and CDR2 SMNVEV (reference sequence). The V and J ends lost 4 bases and 6 bases respectively, with 10 bases between them. This specimen comes from a study of cytomegalovirus exposure and HLA in healthy donors. PCR used 60 Vbeta primers and 13 Jbeta primers. Data came from immunoSEQ multiplex PCR; TCRdb stores just in-frame clones and leaves some out. Among 150,000 or so clones listed, approximately 82% were seen once. The sample taken for sequencing was PBMCs. This clonotype was sampled from a man between 18 and 35 years old in good health and CMV-seropositive. The rearrangement joins TRBV27 to TRBJ1-5; D might be TRBD1 (5 bases). The CDR3 bases are TGTGCCAGCAGTTGGGGCCCTTTTCAGCCCCAGCATTTT. This encodes CASSWGPFQPQHF.